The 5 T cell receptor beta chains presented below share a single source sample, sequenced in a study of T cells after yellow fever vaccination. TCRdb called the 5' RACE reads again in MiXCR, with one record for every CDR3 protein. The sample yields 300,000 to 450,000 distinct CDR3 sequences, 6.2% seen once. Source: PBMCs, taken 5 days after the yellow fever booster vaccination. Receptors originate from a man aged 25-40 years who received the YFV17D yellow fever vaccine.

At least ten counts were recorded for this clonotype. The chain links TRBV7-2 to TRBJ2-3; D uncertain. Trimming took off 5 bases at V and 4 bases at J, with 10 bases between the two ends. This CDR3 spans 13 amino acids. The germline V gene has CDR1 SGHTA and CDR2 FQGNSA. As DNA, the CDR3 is TGTGCCAGCAGCCCTACTTTAGCAGATACGCAGTATTTT. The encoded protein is CASSPTLADTQYF.

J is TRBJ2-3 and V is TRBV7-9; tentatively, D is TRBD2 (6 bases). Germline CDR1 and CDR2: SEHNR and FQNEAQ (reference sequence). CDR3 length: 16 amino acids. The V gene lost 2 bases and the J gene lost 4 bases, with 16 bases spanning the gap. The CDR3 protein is CASSLWRAVEADTQYF. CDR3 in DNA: TGTGCCAGCAGCTTATGGAGGGCGGTCGAGGCAGATACGCAGTATTTT.

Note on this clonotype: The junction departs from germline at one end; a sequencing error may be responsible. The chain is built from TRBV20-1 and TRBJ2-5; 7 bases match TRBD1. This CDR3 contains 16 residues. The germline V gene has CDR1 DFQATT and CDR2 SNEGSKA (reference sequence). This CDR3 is CCAREFYETGRETQYF. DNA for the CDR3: TGCTGTGCTAGAGAATTTTACGAGACAGGGAGAGAGACCCAGTACTTC.

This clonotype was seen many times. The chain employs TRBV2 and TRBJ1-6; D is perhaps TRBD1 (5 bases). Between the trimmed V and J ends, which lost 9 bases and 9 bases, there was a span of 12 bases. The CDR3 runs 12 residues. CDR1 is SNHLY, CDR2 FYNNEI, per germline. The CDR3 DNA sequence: TGTGCCAGGGGCGGGGGGGGTTCACCCCTCCACTTT. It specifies CARGGGGSPLHF. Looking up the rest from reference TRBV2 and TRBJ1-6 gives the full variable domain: EPEVTQTPSHQVTQMGQEVILRCVPISNHLYFYWYRQILGQKVEFLVSFYNNEISEKSEIFDDQFSVERPDGSNFTLKIRSTKLEDSAMYFCARGGGGSPLHFGNGTRLTVT.

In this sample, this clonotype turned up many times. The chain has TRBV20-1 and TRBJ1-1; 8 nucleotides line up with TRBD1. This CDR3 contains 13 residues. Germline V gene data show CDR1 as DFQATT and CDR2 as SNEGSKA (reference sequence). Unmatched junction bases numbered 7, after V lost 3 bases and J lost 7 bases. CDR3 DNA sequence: TGCAGTGCTAGGGCGACAGGGGCGGGTGAAGCTTTCTTT. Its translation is CSARATGAGEAFF.